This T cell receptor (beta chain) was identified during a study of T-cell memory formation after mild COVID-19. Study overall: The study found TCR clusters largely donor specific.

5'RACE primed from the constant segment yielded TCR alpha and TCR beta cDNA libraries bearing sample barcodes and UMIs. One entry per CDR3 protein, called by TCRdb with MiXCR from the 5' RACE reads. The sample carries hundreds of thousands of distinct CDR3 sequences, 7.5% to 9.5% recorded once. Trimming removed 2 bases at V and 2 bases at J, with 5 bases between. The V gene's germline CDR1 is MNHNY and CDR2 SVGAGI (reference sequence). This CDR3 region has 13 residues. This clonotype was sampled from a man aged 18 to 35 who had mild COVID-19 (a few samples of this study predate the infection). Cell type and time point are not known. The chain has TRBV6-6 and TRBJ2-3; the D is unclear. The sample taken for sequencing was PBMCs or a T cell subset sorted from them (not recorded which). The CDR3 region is CASSYTYTDTQYF. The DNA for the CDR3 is TGTGCCAGCAGTTACACGTACACAGATACGCAGTATTTT.